The rows below give T cell receptor beta chains drawn from one sample of a study of beta chain features in type 1 diabetes. Profiling relied on immunoSEQ multiplex PCR, and the TCRdb table lists in-frame clones only, not all of them. This repertoire shows about 160,000 clones, approximately 8.1% found once; its top ten account for 0.94%. Source material: central memory CD4+ T cells from blood. These receptors all stem from a woman in her forties with type 1 diabetes. Both conserved end residues are part of each CDR3. A D gene is named only where the DNA matches it firmly. Some rows mark clone size as missing; the rest say once, few, many or name a class of expanded clone.

>TRBV11-2|.|TRBJ1-1|.
TGTGCCAGCAGCTTAGACTGGAACACTGAAGCTTTCTTT
CASSLDWNTEAFF
>TRBV30|.|TRBJ1-2|.
TGTGCCTGGAGTGTACAGTTTTATGGCTACACCTTC
CAWSVQFYGYTF
>TRBV2|.|TRBJ2-6|.
TGTGCCAGCAGTAAACTACTCTCTGGGGCCAACGTCCTGACTTTC
CASSKLLSGANVLTF
>TRBV7-3|.|TRBJ2-5|TRBD2
TGTGCCAGCAGCTTAAGGGCTAGCGGGAGACAGACCCAGTACTTC
CASSLRASGRQTQYF
>TRBV5-5|.|TRBJ2-7|.
TGTGCCAGCAGCTCCGCCCATGCGGTGAGCGAGCAGTACTTC
CASSSAHAVSEQYF
>TRBV18|.|TRBJ2-7|.
TGTGCCAGCTCCCAAAGCGGAGTCTACGAGCAGTACTTC
CASSQSGVYEQYF
>TRBV5-4|few|TRBJ2-1|TRBD2
TGTGCCAGCAGACAAGGGACTAGCGAGGGTGAGCAGTTCTTC
CASRQGTSEGEQFF
>TRBV12-5|few|TRBJ2-2|.
TGTGCTAGTGGTTTGTCCCCGGCCGGGGAGCTGTTTTTT
CASGLSPAGELFF
>TRBV29-1|few|TRBJ2-5|.
TGCAGCGTTGAGCCTTCTTCCGGGACTGGTTACTTC
CSVEPSSGTGYF
>TRBV5-6|few|TRBJ1-2|TRBD1
TGTGCCAGCAGCCTGGACAGGGGGGGCTACACCTTC
CASSLDRGGYTF
>TRBV7-3|few|TRBJ2-1|TRBD1
TGTGCCAGCGGGACAGGGGCAAATGAGCAGTTCTTC
CASGTGANEQFF
>TRBV30|.|TRBJ1-5|.
TGTGCCTGGAGTGGAGAGGGCAATCAGCCCCAGCATTTT
CAWSGEGNQPQHF
>TRBV6-6|.|TRBJ2-2|TRBD1
TGTGCCAGCAGCCTATCGGACAGGACTAACACCGGGGAGCTGTTTTTT
CASSLSDRTNTGELFF
>TRBV7-9|.|TRBJ2-7|.
TGTGCCAGCAGCCCGGACAGTGGTTCCTACGAGCAGTACTTC
CASSPDSGSYEQYF
>TRBV2|.|TRBJ1-1|TRBD1
TGTGCCAGCCGGAGACAGGGTGCGGGTGAAGCTTTCTTT
CASRRQGAGEAFF
>TRBV5-1|many|TRBJ1-4|TRBD1
TGCGCCAGCAGCCCGGGACAGGGAAATGAAAAACTGTTTTTT
CASSPGQGNEKLFF
>TRBV7-8|few|TRBJ1-1|.
TGTGCCAGCAGCTTAGGGGGACTGGAAGCTTTCTTT
CASSLGGLEAFF
>TRBV30|.|TRBJ2-4|.
TGTGCCTGGAGCGTGGGGGGCATTCAGTACTTC
CAWSVGGIQYF
>TRBV7-9|.|TRBJ2-1|.
TGTGCCAGCTCCGAGAGGAAAAGTGGTCCCGATGAGCAGTTCTTC
CASSERKSGPDEQFF
>TRBV30|.|TRBJ1-4|TRBD1
TGTGCCTGGAGACCCGGGACAGGGGTCGAAAAACTGTTTTTT
CAWRPGTGVEKLFF
>TRBV19|.|TRBJ1-2|.
TGTGCCAGTATCCCAGACAGGAACGGCAGATTTGGCTACACCTTC
CASIPDRNGRFGYTF
>TRBV5-1|few|TRBJ2-3|.
TGCGCCAGCAGCCAAGGGAGTTCTGGCACAGATACGCAGTATTTT
CASSQGSSGTDTQYF
>TRBV7-2|few|TRBJ2-1|.
TGTGCCAGCAGCTTAGCGATCGGGGCCTACAATGAGCAGTTCTTC
CASSLAIGAYNEQFF
>TRBV28|.|TRBJ1-1|.
TGTGCCAGCAGTTCAGTGAACACTGAAGCTTTCTTT
CASSSVNTEAFF
>TRBV7-3|few|TRBJ2-1|TRBD1
TGTGCCAGCAGCCCGACAACGGGACAGTACAATGAGCAGTTCTTC
CASSPTTGQYNEQFF
>TRBV9|few|TRBJ1-1|.
TGTGCCAGCAGCGCCCAGATGAACACTGAAGCTTTCTTT
CASSAQMNTEAFF
>TRBV7-2|few|TRBJ2-1|TRBD2
TGTGCCAGCAGCTTAGGGTCCATGGGAGGGGAGCAGTTCTTC
CASSLGSMGGEQFF
>TRBV19|.|TRBJ1-5|.
TGTGCCAGTACCCCCCATAGCAATCAGCCCCAGCATTTT
CASTPHSNQPQHF
>TRBV19|few|TRBJ1-6|TRBD1
TGTGCCAGTAGTACAATGACAGGGGGGAATTCACCCCTCCACTTT
CASSTMTGGNSPLHF
>TRBV7-8|few|TRBJ2-5|TRBD1
TGTGCCAGCAGCTTACAGTGGACAGGCCCCCAAGAGACCCAGTACTTC
CASSLQWTGPQETQYF
>TRBV7-2|.|TRBJ2-7|TRBD2
TGTGCCAGCAGCCGTCCGACTAGCGGGAGGACGGAACCGGCCTACGAGCAGTACTTC
CASSRPTSGRTEPAYEQYF
>TRBV5-1|.|TRBJ2-7|.
TGCGCCAGCAGCTTGGGAGGGGGTAACTACGAGCAGTACTTC
CASSLGGGNYEQYF
>TRBV6-6|.|TRBJ1-2|.
TGTGCCAGCAGTTACCAGGACGGGGGGGACACCTTC
CASSYQDGGDTF
>TRBV5-1|few|TRBJ2-5|TRBD1
TGCGCCAGCAGCTTTTCTGTCCCCGGGACAGGGAATGGAGAGACCCAGTACTTC
CASSFSVPGTGNGETQYF
>TRBV19|few|TRBJ2-4|.
TGTGCCAGTAGTCCACATGTTGCAATTCAGTACTTC
CASSPHVAIQYF
>TRBV4-2|many|TRBJ2-4|TRBD2
TGTGCCAGCAGCCAAATCGTAGCGGGGAGAGCCAAAAACATTCAGTACTTC
CASSQIVAGRAKNIQYF
>TRBV5-1|few|TRBJ2-7|TRBD1
TGCGCCAGCAGCTTGGCCGCAGGGGGCCCCGAGCAGTACTTC
CASSLAAGGPEQYF
>TRBV7-2|.|TRBJ2-3|.
TGTGCCAGCAGCCAATCTACAGGCGCGCAGTATTTT
CASSQSTGAQYF
>TRBV28|few|TRBJ2-7|.
TGTGCCAGCATCCCCTATCGGGGGGCGGGCGAGCAGTACTTC
CASIPYRGAGEQYF
>TRBV9|.|TRBJ2-2|.
TGTGCCAGCAGCGTACAGGGTACCACCGGGGAGCTGTTTTTT
CASSVQGTTGELFF
>TRBV2|.|TRBJ2-5|.
TGTGCCAGCAGGGAAGGAGGAACTAGGACCCAGTACTTC
CASREGGTRTQYF
>TRBV7-3|few|TRBJ2-3|TRBD1
TGTGCCAGCAGCTTAAACAGGGGGGCCACAGATACGCAGTATTTT
CASSLNRGATDTQYF
>TRBV5-1|few|TRBJ1-4|.
TGCGCCAGCCATGACCCGCAGGGATTAGGGGAAAAACTGTTTTTT
CASHDPQGLGEKLFF
>TRBV28|few|TRBJ2-3|TRBD1
TGTGCCAGCAGTTTACAAGGTCGGGGACAGGGGGCAGATACGCAGTATTTT
CASSLQGRGQGADTQYF
>TRBV5-1|few|TRBJ2-3|TRBD2
TGCGCCAGCAGCTTGCTTCCGGGGGGGCCGACAAGCACAGATACGCAGTATTTT
CASSLLPGGPTSTDTQYF
>TRBV5-1|.|TRBJ1-4|TRBD1
TGCGCCAGCAGCCTCTGGACAGGTTTTAATGAAAAACTGTTTTTT
CASSLWTGFNEKLFF
>TRBV5-8|.|TRBJ2-5|.
TGTGCCAGCAGCTTGGCGGTCGGGGGGCCCGAGACCCAGTACTTC
CASSLAVGGPETQYF
>TRBV5-1|.|TRBJ2-2|TRBD1
TGCGCCAGCAGCGGCGACAGGGGGCGCTTTCTCACCAGTCCCGGGGAGCTGTTTTTT
CASSGDRGRFLTSPGELFF
>TRBV28|many|TRBJ1-4|.
TGTGCCAGCAGTCTCCGGGACATTGGCCCGGGAGGAAAACTGTTTTTT
CASSLRDIGPGGKLFF
>TRBV29-1|few|TRBJ2-7|TRBD1
TGCAGCGTTGAAGAATCCGCTACAGGGGACGAGCAGTACTTC
CSVEESATGDEQYF
>TRBV30|many|TRBJ2-7|.
TGTGCCTGGAGTATAGGAGTAGAGCAGTACTTC
CAWSIGVEQYF
>TRBV7-2|few|TRBJ2-3|.
TGTGCCAGCAGCTTAGGGGGGCGGGGGTCCACAGATACGCAGTATTTT
CASSLGGRGSTDTQYF
>TRBV7-2|.|TRBJ2-5|.
TGTGCCAGCAGCCCAACTAGAGGGGAGACCCAGTACTTC
CASSPTRGETQYF
>TRBV4-1|.|TRBJ1-1|.
TGCGCCAGCAGCCAAGAGAACGGCGACATTGAAGCTTTCTTT
CASSQENGDIEAFF
>TRBV7-3|.|TRBJ2-1|TRBD1
TGTGCCAGCAGCCGGGACAGTTACAATGAGCAGTTCTTC
CASSRDSYNEQFF
>TRBV30|few|TRBJ1-1|.
TGTGCCTTGGACAAAGGGGGGAACACTGAAGCTTTCTTT
CALDKGGNTEAFF
>TRBV27|.|TRBJ1-1|TRBD1
TGTGCCAGCAGCCGACAGGGGGCCGGCACTGAAGCTTTCTTT
CASSRQGAGTEAFF
>TRBV20-1|few|TRBJ2-5|.
TGCAGTGCCCGGTCCGATACCCAGTACTTC
CSARSDTQYF